The sequence of this T cell receptor (beta chain) was determined in a study of T cells in Graves' hyperthyroidism and ophthalmopathy. Points from the study as a whole: Blood held most thyroid clonotypes expanded above 0.001 frequency.

Among the patients, aged 18 to 65, hyperthyroidism was newly diagnosed and had lasted under 2 months. Any patient presenting with uncontrolled infection, other autoimmune disease, pregnancy or lactation was left out. Amplified TCR beta CDR3 regions came from RNA transcripts. HTBI primers drove first-round RT-PCR of the TCR CDR3. TCRdb called the multiplex PCR reads again in MiXCR, with one record for every CDR3 protein. The sample lists fewer than 400,000 distinct CDR3 sequences, roughly 15% occurring once. This clonotype appeared many times. Its target is not known. CDR1 and CDR2 from the germline V gene are SGHRS and YFSETQ. Trimming cost V 4 bases and J 3 bases, with 11 bases left between them. This CDR3 has 13 residues.

The origin of this receptor is a man between 25 and 39 years old with Graves' hyperthyroidism. Sequenced input: blood. The J gene is TRBJ2-7, the V gene TRBV5-1; D is uncertain. The chain's CDR3 is CASSLDGLYEQYF. As DNA, the CDR3 is TGCGCCAGCAGCCTCGACGGCCTCTACGAGCAGTACTTC. Full variable domain (rest looked up from reference TRBV5-1 and TRBJ2-7): KAGVTQTPRYLIKTRGQQVTLSCSPISGHRSVSWYQQTPGQGLQFLFEYFSETQRNKGNFPGRFSGRQFSNSRSEMNVSTLELGDSALYLCASSLDGLYEQYFGPGTRLTVT.